Detailed here is one T cell receptor (beta chain). Antigen specificity is unknown. This record comes from a study of CD8 T cells in ankylosing spondylitis. Points from the study as a whole: One TCR beta motif, made up of about 8 highly homologous variants, appeared characteristic of ankylosing spondylitis blood. Reportedly, matched ankylosing spondylitis synovial fluid was significantly enriched for disease-linked clones. There were earlier reports of some motif variants in reactive arthritis synovial fluid and blood. CD8+ disease-linked clones were present at relatively low frequencies in blood.

Scientists made TCR beta libraries using quantitative 5'-RACE with molecular barcodes. Each CDR3 protein gets one entry after TCRdb re-called the 5' RACE reads with MiXCR. The table has a few hundred thousand distinct CDR3 sequences, approximately 8.2% seen once; the top ten hold roughly 15%. The CDR3 has 13 amino acids. Deletions cut 2 bases from V and 10 bases from J, with 12 bases between. CDR1 and CDR2 (germline): MNHEY, SVGEGT. The source of this sequence is a male donor with ankylosing spondylitis. Sequencing input: blood, either unsorted or a sorted T cell fraction (not recorded which). This chain links TRBV6-2 or TRBV6-3 with TRBJ2-1, with D perhaps matching TRBD2 (5 bases). In DNA, the CDR3 is TGTGCCAGCAGTTACGTTCTAGCCGGCGAGCAGTTCTTC. It codes for CASSYVLAGEQFF.